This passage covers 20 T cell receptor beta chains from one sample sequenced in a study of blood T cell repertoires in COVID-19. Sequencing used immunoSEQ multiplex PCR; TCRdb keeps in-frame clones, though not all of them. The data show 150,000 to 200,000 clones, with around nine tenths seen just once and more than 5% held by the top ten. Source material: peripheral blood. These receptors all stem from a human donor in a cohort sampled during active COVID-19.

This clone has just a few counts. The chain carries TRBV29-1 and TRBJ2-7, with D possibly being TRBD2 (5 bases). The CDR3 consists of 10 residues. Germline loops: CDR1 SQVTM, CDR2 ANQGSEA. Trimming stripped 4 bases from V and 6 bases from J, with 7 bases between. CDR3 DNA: TGCAGCGTTGCGAGCGGCGAGCAGTACTTC. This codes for CSVASGEQYF.

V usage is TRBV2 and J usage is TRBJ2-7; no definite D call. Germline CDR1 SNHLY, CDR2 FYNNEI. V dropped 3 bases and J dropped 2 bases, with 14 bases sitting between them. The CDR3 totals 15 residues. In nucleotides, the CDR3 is TGTGCCAGCAGTGAGAGTCGATTACCTACCTACGAGCAGTACTTC. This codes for CASSESRLPTYEQYF.

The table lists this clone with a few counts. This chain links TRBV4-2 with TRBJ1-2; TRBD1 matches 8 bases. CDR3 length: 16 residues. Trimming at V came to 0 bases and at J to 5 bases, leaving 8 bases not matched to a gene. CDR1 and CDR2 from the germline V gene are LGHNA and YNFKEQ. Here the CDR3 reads CASSQDGTGTPYGYTF. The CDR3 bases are TGTGCCAGCAGCCAAGATGGGACAGGAACTCCGTATGGCTACACCTTC.

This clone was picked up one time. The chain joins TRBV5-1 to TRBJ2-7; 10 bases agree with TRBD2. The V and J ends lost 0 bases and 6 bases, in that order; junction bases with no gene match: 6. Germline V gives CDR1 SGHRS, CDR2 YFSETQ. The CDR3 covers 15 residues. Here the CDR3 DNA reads TGCGCCAGCAGCTTGGGAGCGGGGGGGCCGGTCGAGCAGTACTTC. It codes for CASSLGAGGPVEQYF. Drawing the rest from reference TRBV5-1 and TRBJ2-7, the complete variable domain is KAGVTQTPRYLIKTRGQQVTLSCSPISGHRSVSWYQQTPGQGLQFLFEYFSETQRNKGNFPGRFSGRQFSNSRSEMNVSTLELGDSALYLCASSLGAGGPVEQYFGPGTRLTVT.

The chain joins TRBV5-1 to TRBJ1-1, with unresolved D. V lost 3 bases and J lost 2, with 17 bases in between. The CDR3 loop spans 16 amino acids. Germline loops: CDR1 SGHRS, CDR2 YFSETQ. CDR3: CASSYLFRGRNTEAFF. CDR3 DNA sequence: TGCGCCAGCAGCTACCTATTTCGAGGGAGAAACACTGAAGCTTTCTTT.

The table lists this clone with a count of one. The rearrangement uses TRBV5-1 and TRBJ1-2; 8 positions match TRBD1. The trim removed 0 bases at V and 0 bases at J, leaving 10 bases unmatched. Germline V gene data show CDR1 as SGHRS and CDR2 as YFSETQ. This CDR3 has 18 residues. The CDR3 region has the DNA TGCGCCAGCAGCTTGGCCAGGGGGCAAGGGGCGGCTAACTATGGCTACACCTTC. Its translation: CASSLARGQGAANYGYTF.

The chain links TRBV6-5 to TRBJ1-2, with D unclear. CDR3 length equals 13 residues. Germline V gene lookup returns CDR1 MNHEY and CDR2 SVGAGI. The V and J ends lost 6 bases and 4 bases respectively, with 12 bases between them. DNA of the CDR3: TGTGCCAGCAGGAACCCAGGCTTCTATGGCTACACCTTC. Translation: CASRNPGFYGYTF.

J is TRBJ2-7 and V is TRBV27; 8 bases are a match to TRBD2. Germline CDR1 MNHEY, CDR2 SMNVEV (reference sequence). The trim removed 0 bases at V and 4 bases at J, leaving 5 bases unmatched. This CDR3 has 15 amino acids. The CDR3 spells CASSLSAGEIYEQYF. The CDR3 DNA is TGTGCCAGCAGTTTATCAGCGGGAGAAATATACGAGCAGTACTTC.

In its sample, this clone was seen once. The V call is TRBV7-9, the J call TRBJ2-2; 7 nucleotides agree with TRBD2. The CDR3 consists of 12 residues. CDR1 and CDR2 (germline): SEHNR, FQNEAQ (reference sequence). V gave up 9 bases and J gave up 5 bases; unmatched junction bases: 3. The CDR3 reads CARAGVTGELFF. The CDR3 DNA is TGTGCCAGGGCGGGAGTTACCGGGGAGCTGTTTTTT.

CDR3 sequence reads: CASSREVGEQFF. The CDR3 DNA sequence: TGTGCCAGCAGCCGCGAGGTTGGTGAGCAGTTCTTC. The V and J genes are TRBV5-8 and TRBJ2-1; D is undetermined. This CDR3 has 12 amino acids. Trimming cost V 4 bases and J 9 bases, with 11 bases left between them. CDR1 is SGHTS, CDR2 YDEGEE, per germline.

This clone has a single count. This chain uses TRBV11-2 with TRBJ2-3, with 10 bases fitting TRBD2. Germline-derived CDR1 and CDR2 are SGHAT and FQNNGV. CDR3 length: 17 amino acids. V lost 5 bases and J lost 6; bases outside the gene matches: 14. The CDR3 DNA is TGTGCCAGCAGCCCTAACCATAGCGGGAGGCGTCGGGATACGCAGTATTTT. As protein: CASSPNHSGRRRDTQYF.

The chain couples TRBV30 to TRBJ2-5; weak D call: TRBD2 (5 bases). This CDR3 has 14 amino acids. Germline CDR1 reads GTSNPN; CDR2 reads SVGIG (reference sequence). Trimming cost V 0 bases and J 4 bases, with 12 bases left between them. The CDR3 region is CAWSVPGSRETQYF. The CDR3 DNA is TGTGCCTGGAGTGTACCGGGGTCTCGAGAGACCCAGTACTTC. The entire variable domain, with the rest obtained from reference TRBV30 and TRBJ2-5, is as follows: SQTIHQWPATLVQPVGSPLSLECTVEGTSNPNLYWYRQAAGRGLQLLFYSVGIGQISSEVPQNLSASRPQDRQFILSSKKLLLSDSGFYLCAWSVPGSRETQYFGPGTRLLVL.

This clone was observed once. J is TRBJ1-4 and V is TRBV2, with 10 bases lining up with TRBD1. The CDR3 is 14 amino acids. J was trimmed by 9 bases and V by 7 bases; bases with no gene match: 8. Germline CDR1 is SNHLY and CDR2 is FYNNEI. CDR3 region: CASTADRGEKKLFF. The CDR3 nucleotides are TGTGCCAGCACTGCGGACAGGGGGGAGAAAAAACTGTTTTTT. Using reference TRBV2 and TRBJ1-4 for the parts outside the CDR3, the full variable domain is EPEVTQTPSHQVTQMGQEVILRCVPISNHLYFYWYRQILGQKVEFLVSFYNNEISEKSEIFDDQFSVERPDGSNFTLKIRSTKLEDSAMYFCASTADRGEKKLFFGSGTQLSVL.

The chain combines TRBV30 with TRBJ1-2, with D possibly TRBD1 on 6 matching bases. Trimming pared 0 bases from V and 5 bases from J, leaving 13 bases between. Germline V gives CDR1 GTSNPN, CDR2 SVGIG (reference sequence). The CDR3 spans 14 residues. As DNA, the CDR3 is TGTGCCTGGAGTGTACCCTACACAGGGTATGGCTACACCTTC. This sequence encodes CAWSVPYTGYGYTF.

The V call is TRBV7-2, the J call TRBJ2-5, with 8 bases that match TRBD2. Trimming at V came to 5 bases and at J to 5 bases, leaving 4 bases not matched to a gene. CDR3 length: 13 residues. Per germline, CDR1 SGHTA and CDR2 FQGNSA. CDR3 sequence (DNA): TGTGCCAGCAGCCGGGGGGGGCGGGAGACCCAGTACTTC. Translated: CASSRGGRETQYF.

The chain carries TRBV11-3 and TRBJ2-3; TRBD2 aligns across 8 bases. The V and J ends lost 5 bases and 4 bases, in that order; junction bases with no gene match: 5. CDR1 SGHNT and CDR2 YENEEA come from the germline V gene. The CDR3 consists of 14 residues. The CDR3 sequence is CASSTQLAADTQYF. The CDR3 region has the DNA TGTGCCAGCAGCACCCAACTAGCGGCAGATACGCAGTATTTT.

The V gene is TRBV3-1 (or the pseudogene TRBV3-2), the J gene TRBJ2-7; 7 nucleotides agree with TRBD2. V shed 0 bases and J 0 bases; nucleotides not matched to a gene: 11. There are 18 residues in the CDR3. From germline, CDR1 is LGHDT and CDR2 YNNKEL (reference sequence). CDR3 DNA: TGTGCCAGCAGCCAAGATGGGTGTATGGGAGGGGACTCCTACGAGCAGTACTTC. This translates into CASSQDGCMGGDSYEQYF.

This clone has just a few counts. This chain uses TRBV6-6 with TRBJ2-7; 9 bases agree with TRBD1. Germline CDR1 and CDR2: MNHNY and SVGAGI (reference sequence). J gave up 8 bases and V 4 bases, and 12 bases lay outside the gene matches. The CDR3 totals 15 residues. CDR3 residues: CASSSRGQGLDQQYF. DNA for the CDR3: TGTGCCAGCAGTTCACGGGGACAGGGCTTGGATCAGCAGTACTTC.

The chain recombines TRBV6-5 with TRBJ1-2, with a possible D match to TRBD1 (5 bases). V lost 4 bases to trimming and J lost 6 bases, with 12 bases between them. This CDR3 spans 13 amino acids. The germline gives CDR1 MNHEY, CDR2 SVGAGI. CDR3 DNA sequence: TGTGCCAGCAGTTTCAGGGAAAGAGATGGCTACACCTTC. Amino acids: CASSFRERDGYTF.

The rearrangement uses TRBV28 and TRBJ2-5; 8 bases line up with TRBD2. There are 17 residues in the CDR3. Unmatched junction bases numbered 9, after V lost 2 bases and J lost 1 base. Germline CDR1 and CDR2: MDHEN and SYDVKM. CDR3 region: CASSLRGGGPIQETQYF. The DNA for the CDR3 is TGTGCCAGCAGTTTAAGGGGCGGGGGGCCGATCCAAGAGACCCAGTACTTC.